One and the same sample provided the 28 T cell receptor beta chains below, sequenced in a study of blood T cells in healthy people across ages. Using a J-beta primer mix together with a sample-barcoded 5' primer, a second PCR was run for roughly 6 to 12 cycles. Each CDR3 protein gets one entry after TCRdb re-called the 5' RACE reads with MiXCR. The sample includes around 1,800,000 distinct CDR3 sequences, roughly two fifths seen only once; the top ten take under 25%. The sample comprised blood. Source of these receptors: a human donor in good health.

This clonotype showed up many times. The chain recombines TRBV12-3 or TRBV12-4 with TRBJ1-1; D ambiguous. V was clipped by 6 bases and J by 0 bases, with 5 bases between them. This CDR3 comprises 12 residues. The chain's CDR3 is CASSLMNTEAFF. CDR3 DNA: TGTGCCAGCAGCCTAATGAACACTGAAGCTTTCTTT.

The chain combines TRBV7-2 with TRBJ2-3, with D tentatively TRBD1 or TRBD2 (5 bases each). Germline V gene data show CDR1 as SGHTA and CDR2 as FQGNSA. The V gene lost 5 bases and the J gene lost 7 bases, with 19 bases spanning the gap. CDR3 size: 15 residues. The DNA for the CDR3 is TGTGCCAGCAGCCCCAGGCAGGGAGTAAGGAATACGCAGTATTTT. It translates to CASSPRQGVRNTQYF. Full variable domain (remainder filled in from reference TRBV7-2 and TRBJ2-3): GAGVSQSPSNKVTEKGKDVELRCDPISGHTALYWYRQSLGQGLEFLIYFQGNSAPDKSGLPSDRFSAERTGGSVSTLTIQRTQQEDSAVYLCASSPRQGVRNTQYFGPGTRLTVL.

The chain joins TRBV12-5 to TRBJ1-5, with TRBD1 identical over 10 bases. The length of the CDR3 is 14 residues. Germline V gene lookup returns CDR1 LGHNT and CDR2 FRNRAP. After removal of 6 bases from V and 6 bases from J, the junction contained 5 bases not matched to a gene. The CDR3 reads CASGPGQGFQPQHF. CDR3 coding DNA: TGTGCTAGTGGCCCGGGACAGGGGTTTCAGCCCCAGCATTTT.

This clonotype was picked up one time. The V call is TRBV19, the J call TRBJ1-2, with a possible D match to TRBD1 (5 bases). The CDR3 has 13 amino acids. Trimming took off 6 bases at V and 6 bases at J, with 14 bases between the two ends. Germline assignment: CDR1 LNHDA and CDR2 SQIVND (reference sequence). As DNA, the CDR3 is TGTGCCAGTAGCCTTAGGACAACCAATGGCTACACCTTC. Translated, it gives CASSLRTTNGYTF.

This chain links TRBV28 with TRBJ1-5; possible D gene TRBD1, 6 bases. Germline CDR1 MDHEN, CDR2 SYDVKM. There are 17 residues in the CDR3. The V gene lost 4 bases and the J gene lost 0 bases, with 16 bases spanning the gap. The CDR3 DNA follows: TGTGCCAGCAGTTCAGCGACAGGACGTTATAGCAATCAGCCCCAGCATTTT. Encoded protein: CASSSATGRYSNQPQHF. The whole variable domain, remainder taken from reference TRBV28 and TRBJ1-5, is DVKVTQSSRYLVKRTGEKVFLECVQDMDHENMFWYRQDPGLGLRLIYFSYDVKMKEKGDIPEGYSVSREKKERFSLILESASTNQTSMYLCASSSATGRYSNQPQHFGDGTRLSIL.

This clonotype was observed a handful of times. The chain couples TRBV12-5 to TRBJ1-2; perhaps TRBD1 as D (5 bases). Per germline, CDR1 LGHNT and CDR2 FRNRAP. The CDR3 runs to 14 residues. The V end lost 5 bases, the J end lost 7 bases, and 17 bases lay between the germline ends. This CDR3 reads CASGLTVYDSGYTF. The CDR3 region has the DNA TGTGCTAGTGGTCTGACAGTTTACGACAGTGGCTACACCTTC.

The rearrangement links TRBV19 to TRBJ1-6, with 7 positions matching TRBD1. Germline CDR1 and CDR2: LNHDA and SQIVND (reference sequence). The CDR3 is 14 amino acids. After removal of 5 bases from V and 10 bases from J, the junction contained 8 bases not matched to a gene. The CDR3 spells CASSAWDRRSPLHF. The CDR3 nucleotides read TGTGCCAGTAGTGCGTGGGACAGACGCTCACCCCTCCACTTT.

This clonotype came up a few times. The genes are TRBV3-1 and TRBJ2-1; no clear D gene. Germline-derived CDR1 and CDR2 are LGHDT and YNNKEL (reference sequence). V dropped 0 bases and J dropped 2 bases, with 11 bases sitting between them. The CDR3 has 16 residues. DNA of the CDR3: TGTGCCAGCAGCCAAGATCTTGGTGTTGCCTACAATGAGCAGTTCTTC. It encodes CASSQDLGVAYNEQFF.

In nucleotides, the CDR3 is TGTGCCAGCAGCTTAGATTTAGGGGCGATAGGCTACACCTTC. Translated, it gives CASSLDLGAIGYTF. The rearrangement uses TRBV7-2 and TRBJ1-2; maybe TRBD1 (5 bases). The germline V and J ends were trimmed by 1 base and 8 bases, with 14 bases remaining between them. CDR1 is SGHTA, CDR2 FQGNSA, per germline. The CDR3 sequence is 14 residues long.

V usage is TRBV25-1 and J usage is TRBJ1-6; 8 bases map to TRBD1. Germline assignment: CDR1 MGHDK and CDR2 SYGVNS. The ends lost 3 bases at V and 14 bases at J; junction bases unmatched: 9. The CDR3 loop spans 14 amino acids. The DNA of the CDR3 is TGTGCCAGCAGTGACGGACAGGGATGGTCATCCCTCCACTTT. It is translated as CASSDGQGWSSLHF.

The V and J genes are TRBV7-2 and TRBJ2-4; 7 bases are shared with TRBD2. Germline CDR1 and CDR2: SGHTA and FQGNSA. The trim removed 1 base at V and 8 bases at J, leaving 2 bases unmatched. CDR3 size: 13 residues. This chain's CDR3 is CASSLGAGDIQYF. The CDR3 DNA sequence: TGTGCCAGCAGCTTAGGGGCGGGGGACATTCAGTACTTC.

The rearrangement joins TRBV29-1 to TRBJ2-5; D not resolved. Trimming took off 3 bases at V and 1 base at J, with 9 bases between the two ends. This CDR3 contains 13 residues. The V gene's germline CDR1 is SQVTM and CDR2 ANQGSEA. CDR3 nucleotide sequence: TGCAGCGTTGATGTTTCTAGCCAAGAGACCCAGTACTTC. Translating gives CSVDVSSQETQYF. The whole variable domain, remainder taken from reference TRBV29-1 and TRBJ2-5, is SAVISQKPSRDICQRGTSLTIQCQVDSQVTMMFWYRQQPGQSLTLIATANQGSEATYESGFVIDKFPISRPNLTFSTLTVSNMSPEDSSIYLCSVDVSSQETQYFGPGTRLLVL.

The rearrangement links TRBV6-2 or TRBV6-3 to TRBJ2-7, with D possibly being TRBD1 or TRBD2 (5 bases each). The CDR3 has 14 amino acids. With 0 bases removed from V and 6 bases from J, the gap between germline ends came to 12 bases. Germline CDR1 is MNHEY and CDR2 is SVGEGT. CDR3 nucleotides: TGTGCCAGCAGTTACTCCCCGGGGCTCCTCGAGCAGTACTTC. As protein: CASSYSPGLLEQYF.

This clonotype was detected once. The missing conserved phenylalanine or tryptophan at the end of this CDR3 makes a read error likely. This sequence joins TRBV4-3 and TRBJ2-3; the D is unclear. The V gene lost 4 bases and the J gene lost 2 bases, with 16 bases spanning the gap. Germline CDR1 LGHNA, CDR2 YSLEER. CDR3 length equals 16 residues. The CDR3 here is CASSPVVTLNTDTQYC. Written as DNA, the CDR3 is TGCGCCAGCAGCCCAGTAGTGACCCTTAACACAGATACGCAGTATTGT.

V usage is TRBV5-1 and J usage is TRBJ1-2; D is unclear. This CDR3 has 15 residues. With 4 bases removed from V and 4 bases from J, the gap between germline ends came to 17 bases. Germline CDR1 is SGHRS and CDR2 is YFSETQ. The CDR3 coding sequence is TGCGCCAGCAGCAACTCCCCCGGGGATGGCTATGGCTACACCTTC. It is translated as CASSNSPGDGYGYTF.

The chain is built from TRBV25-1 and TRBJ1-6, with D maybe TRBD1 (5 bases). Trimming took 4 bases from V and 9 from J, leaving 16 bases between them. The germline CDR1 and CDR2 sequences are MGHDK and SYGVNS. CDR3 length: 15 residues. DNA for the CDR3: TGTGCCAGCAGTGCGGACAATCAACGTGGTTCACCCCTCCACTTT. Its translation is CASSADNQRGSPLHF.

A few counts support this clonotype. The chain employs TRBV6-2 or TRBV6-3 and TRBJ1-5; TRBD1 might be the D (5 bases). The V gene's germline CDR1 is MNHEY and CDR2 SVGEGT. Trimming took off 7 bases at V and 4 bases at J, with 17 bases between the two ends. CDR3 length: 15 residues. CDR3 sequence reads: CASKLGPGHNQPQHF. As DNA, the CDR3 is TGTGCCAGCAAACTTGGCCCCGGACATAATCAGCCCCAGCATTTT.

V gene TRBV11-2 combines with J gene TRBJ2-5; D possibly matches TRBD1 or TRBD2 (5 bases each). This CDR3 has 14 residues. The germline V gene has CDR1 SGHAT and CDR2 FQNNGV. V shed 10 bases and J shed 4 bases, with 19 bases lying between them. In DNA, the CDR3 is TGTGCCACCTCGCAGGGACGTTCCTCAGAGACCCAGTACTTC. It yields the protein CATSQGRSSETQYF.

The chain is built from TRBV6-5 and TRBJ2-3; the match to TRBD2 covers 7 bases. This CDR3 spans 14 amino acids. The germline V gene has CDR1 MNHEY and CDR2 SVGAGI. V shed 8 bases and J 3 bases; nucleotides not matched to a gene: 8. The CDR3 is CASGVAGETDTQYF. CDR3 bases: TGTGCCAGCGGAGTAGCGGGCGAAACAGATACGCAGTATTTT.

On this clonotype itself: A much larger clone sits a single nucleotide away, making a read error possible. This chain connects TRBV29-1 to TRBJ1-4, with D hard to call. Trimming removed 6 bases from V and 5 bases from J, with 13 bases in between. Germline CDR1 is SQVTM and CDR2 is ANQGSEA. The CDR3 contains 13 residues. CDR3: CSVTSNENEKLFF. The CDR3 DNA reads TGCAGCGTCACATCTAACGAGAATGAAAAACTGTTTTTT.

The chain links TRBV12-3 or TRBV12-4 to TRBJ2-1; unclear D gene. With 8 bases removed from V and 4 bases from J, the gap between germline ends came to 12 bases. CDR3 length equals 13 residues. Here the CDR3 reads CASRQKLYNEQFF. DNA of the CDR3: TGTGCCAGCCGCCAGAAATTGTACAATGAGCAGTTCTTC.

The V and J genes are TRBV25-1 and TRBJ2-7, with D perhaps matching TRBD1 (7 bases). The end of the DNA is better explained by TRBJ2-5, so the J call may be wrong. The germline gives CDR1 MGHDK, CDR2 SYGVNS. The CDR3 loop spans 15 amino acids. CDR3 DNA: TGTGCCAGCAGTGAATCACAGGGGAGCGGGGAGACCCAGTACTTC. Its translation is CASSESQGSGETQYF.

The CDR3 DNA reads as TGTGCCAGCAGCCCGACAACCTCAGGGGGTTGGGAGACCCAGTACTTC. Its translation: CASSPTTSGGWETQYF. The chain is built from TRBV7-2 and TRBJ2-5; the match to TRBD1 covers 7 bases. In germline, CDR1 is SGHTA, CDR2 FQGNSA. CDR3 length: 16 residues. The ends lost 5 bases at V and 5 bases at J; junction bases unmatched: 14.

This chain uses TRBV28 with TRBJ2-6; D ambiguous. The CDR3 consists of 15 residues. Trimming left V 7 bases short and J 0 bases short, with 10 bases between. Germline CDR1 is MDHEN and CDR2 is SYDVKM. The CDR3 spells CASTYTYSGANVLTF. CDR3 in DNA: TGTGCCAGCACCTATACCTACTCTGGGGCCAACGTCCTGACTTTC.

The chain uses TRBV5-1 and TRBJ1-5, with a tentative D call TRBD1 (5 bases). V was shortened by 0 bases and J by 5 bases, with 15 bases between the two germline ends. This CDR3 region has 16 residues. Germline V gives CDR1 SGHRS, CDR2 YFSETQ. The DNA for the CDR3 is TGCGCCAGCAGCTTGGGGTACGCCAGGGACGATCAGCCCCAGCATTTT. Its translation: CASSLGYARDDQPQHF.

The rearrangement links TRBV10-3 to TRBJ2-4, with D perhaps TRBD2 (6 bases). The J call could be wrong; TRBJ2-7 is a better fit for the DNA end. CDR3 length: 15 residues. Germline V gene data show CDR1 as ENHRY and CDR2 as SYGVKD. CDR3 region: CAISEFGQSGDEQYF. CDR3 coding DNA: TGTGCCATCAGTGAATTCGGGCAGTCGGGAGACGAGCAGTACTTC.

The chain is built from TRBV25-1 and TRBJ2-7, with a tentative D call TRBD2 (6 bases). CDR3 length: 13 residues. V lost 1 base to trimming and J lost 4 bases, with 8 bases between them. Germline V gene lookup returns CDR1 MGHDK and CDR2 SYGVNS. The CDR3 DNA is TGTGCCAGCAGTGAATTGGAGGGGTACGAGCAGTACTTC. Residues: CASSELEGYEQYF.

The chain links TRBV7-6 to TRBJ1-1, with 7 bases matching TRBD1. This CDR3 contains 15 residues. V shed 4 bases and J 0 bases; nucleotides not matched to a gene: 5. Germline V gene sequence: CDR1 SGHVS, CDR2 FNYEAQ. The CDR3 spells CASSSTGWMNTEAFF. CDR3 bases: TGTGCCAGCAGCTCGACAGGGTGGATGAACACTGAAGCTTTCTTT.